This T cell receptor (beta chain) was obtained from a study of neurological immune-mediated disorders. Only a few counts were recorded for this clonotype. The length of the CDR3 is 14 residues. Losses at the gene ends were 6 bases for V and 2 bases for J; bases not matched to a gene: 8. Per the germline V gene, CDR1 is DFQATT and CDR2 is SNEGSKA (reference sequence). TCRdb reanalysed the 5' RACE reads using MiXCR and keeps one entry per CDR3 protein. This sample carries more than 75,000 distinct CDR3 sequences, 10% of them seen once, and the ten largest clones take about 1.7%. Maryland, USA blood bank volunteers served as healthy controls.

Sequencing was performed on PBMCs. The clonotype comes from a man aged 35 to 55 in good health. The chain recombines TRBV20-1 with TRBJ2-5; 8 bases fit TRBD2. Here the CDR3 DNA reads TGCAGTGCCAACCTTCGCGGGAGGCAAGAGACCCAGTACTTC. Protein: CSANLRGRQETQYF.